This T cell receptor beta chain was recorded in a study of shared clonotypes between healthy human individuals. The study's findings and limits: In having few donors, the study represented limited genetic and exposure-history diversity.

Some clones are missing from TCRdb's copy, which holds only in-frame ones; the method was immunoSEQ multiplex PCR. The repertoire includes some 1.5 million clones, roughly 95% of them detected once, and 1% to 1.5% sits in the top ten. V was cut by 4 bases and J by 5 bases, with 14 bases left in between. Germline CDR1 reads ENHRY; CDR2 reads SYGVKD. CDR3 length: 15 residues. Only one count was recorded for this clone. Its target is unknown. This sequence originates from a man aged 25-40 years in good health. V gene TRBV10-3 combines with J gene TRBJ2-2; D may match TRBD1 or TRBD2 (5 bases each). Sequenced input: naive CD4+ T cells sorted from blood. Subset: CD45RA+ positively selected. CDR3: CAISGERGGTGELFF. In DNA, the CDR3 is TGTGCCATCAGTGGGGAACGTGGGGGAACCGGGGAGCTGTTTTTT.